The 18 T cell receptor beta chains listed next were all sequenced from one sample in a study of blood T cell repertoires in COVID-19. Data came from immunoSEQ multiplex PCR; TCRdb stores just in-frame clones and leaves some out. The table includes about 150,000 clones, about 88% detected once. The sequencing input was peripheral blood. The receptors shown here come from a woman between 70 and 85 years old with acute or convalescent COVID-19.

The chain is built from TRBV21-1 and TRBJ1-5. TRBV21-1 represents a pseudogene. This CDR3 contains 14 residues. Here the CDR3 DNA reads TGTGCCAGCAGAGGGGGGGGTGTCGATCAGCCCCAGCATTTT. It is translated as CASRGGGVDQPQHF.

The CDR3 DNA reads as TGTGCCAGCAGCATATCCGGGACTAGCGGGGGGAATACGCAGTATTTT. This codes for CASSISGTSGGNTQYF. This rearrangement joins TRBV7-3 to TRBJ2-3, with TRBD2 matching 15 bases. Unmatched junction bases numbered 7, after V lost 5 bases and J lost 7 bases. CDR3 length equals 16 residues. Per germline, CDR1 SGHTA and CDR2 FQGTGA.

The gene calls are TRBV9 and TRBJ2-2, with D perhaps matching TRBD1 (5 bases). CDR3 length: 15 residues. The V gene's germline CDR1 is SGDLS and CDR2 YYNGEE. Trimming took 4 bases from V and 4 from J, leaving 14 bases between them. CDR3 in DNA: TGTGCCAGCAGCCCAAAGGGGTCGAGCACCGGGGAGCTGTTTTTT. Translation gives CASSPKGSSTGELFF. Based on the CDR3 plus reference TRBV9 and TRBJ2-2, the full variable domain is DSGVTQTPKHLITATGQRVTLRCSPRSGDLSVYWYQQSLDQGLQFLIQYYNGEERAKGNILERFSAQQFPDLHSELNLSSLELGDSALYFCASSPKGSSTGELFFGEGSRLTVL.

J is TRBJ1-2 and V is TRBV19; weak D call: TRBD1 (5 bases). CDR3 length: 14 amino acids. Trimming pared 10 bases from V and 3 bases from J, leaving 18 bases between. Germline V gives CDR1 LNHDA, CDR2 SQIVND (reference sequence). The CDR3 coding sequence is TGTGCCACCTGGGACTCTCTACTTTACTATGGCTACACCTTC. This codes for CATWDSLLYYGYTF.

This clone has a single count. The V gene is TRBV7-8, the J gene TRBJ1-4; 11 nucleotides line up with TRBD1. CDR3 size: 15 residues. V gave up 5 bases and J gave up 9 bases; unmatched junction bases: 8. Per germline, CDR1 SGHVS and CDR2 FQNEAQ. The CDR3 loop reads CASSPPGQGEKKLFF. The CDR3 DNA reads TGTGCCAGCAGCCCCCCGGGACAGGGGGAGAAAAAACTGTTTTTT.

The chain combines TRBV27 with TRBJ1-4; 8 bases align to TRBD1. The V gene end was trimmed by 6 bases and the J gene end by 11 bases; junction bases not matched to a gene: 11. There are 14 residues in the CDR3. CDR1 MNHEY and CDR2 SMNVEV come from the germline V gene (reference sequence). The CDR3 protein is CASSGRQGAGKLFF. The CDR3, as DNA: TGTGCCAGCAGCGGACGGCAGGGGGCGGGGAAACTGTTTTTT. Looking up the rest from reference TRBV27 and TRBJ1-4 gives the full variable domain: EAQVTQNPRYLITVTGKKLTVTCSQNMNHEYMSWYRQDPGLGLRQIYYSMNVEVTDKGDVPEGYKVSRKEKRNFPLILESPSPNQTSLYFCASSGRQGAGKLFFGSGTQLSVL.

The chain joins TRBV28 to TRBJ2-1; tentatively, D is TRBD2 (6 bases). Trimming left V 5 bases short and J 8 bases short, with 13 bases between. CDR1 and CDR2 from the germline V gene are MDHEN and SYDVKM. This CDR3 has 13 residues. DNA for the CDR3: TGTGCCAGCAGTCAGGGCGGGAAGGATGAGCAGTTCTTC. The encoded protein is CASSQGGKDEQFF.

The CDR3 reads CASSPGQGTNYGYTF. The CDR3 coding sequence is TGTGCCAGCAGCCCCGGACAGGGAACTAACTATGGCTACACCTTC. The chain recombines TRBV11-2 with TRBJ1-2; 8 positions match TRBD1. V lost 5 bases, J lost 0 bases, and 5 bases stayed unmatched. The CDR3 loop spans 15 amino acids. CDR1 and CDR2 from the germline V gene are SGHAT and FQNNGV. The full variable domain, with the rest looked up from reference TRBV11-2 and TRBJ1-2, is EAGVAQSPRYKIIEKRQSVAFWCNPISGHATLYWYQQILGQGPKLLIQFQNNGVVDDSQLPKDRFSAERLKGVDSTLKIQPAKLEDSAVYLCASSPGQGTNYGYTFGSGTRLTVV.

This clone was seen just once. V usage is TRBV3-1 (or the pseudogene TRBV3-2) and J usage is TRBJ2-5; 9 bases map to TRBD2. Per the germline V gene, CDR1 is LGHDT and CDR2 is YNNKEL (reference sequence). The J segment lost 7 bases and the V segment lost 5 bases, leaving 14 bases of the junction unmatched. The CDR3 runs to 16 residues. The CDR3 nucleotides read TGTGCCAGCAGCTCCAGGCGGGGGGGGCCGTTTCCGACCCAGTACTTC. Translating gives CASSSRRGGPFPTQYF.

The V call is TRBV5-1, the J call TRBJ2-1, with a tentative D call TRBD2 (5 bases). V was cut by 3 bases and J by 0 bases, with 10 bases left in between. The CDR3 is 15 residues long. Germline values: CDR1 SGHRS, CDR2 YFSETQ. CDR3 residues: CASSSSGGSYNEQFF. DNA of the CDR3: TGCGCCAGCAGCTCCTCAGGAGGCTCCTACAATGAGCAGTTCTTC.

CDR3 residues: CASSQGHREETQYF. In DNA, the CDR3 is TGCGCCAGCAGCCAAGGGCACAGGGAAGAGACCCAGTACTTC. This rearrangement joins TRBV4-3 to TRBJ2-5, with D possibly being TRBD1 (6 bases). From germline, CDR1 is LGHNA and CDR2 YSLEER. The CDR3 covers 14 residues. V was pared by 1 base and J by 3 bases, with 9 bases between.

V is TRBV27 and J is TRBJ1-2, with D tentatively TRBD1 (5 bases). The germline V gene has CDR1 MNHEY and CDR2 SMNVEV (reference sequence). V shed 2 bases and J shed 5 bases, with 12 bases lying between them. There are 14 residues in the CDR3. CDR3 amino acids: CASSLRGLRYGYTF. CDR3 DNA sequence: TGTGCCAGCAGTTTAAGGGGACTGAGATATGGCTACACCTTC.

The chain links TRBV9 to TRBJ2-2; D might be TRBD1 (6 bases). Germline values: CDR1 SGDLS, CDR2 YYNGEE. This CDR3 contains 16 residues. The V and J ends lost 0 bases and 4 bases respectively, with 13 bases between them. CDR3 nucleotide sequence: TGTGCCAGCAGCGTAGAGGGGGAACTGAGCACCGGGGAGCTGTTTTTT. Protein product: CASSVEGELSTGELFF.

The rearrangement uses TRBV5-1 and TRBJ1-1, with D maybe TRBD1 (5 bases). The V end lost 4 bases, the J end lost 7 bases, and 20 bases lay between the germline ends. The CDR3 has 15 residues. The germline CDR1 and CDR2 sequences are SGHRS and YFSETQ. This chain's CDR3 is CASSRAGQLDNEAFF. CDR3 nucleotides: TGCGCCAGCAGCCGGGCGGGGCAGCTTGACAATGAAGCTTTCTTT.

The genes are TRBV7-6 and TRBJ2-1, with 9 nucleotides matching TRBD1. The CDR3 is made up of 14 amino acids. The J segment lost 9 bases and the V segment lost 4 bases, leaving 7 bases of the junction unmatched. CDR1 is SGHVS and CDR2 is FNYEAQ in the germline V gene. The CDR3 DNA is TGTGCCAGCAGCTCTCGGACAGGGGAAACTGAGCAGTTCTTC. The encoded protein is CASSSRTGETEQFF.

The CDR3 reads CASSPGGLRYGYTF. In DNA form, the CDR3 reads TGTGCCAGCAGTCCCGGGGGACTTCGCTATGGCTACACCTTC. The rearrangement joins TRBV28 to TRBJ1-2; weak D call: TRBD1 (5 bases). Trimming cost V 5 bases and J 4 bases, with 14 bases left between them. The CDR3 length is 14 residues. CDR1 is MDHEN, CDR2 SYDVKM, per germline.

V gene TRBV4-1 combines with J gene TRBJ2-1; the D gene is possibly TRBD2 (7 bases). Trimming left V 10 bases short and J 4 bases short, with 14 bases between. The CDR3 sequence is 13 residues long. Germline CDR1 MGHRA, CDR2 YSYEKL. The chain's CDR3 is CATGGPGYNEQFF. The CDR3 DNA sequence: TGCGCCACCGGGGGGCCCGGTTACAATGAGCAGTTCTTC.

In DNA, the CDR3 is TGTGCCAGCCTTCCGGGGAACTCTGGGGCCAACGTCCTGACTTTC. This sequence encodes CASLPGNSGANVLTF. V usage is TRBV6-5 and J usage is TRBJ2-6, with D possibly being TRBD2 (5 bases). Germline CDR1 MNHEY, CDR2 SVGAGI. V was shortened by 8 bases and J by 0 bases, with 11 bases between the two germline ends. The CDR3 runs 15 residues.